The text below deals with one T cell receptor beta chain. This sample was taken from a study of blood T cell repertoires in COVID-19. CDR1 is SNHLY and CDR2 is FYNNEI in the germline V gene. The ends were cut back, 3 bases at V and 0 bases at J, with 9 bases in the middle. There are 15 residues in the CDR3. Sequenced by immunoSEQ multiplex PCR; TCRdb stores in-frame clones only, minus some. The sample records fewer than 120,000 clones, approximately 70% being singletons. The source material was peripheral blood. V gene TRBV2 combines with J gene TRBJ1-5; the D is unclear. The TCR comes from a woman aged 55-69 years with acute or convalescent COVID-19. Written as DNA, the CDR3 is TGTGCCAGCAGTGAGCCAGGATTTAGCAATCAGCCCCAGCATTTT. The encoded protein is CASSEPGFSNQPQHF.